This T cell receptor (beta chain) was sequenced during a study of shared clonotypes between healthy human individuals. About the study: Plates per donor: three CD4 naive, three CD4 memory, two CD8 naive, one CD8 memory. General study results and limits: Expectations were that clonotype sharing among donors would be affected by sequencing depth.

Sorted-subset replicate PCR reactions were performed with about 200 ng DNA, corresponding to tens of thousands of T cell genomes. Assay used: immunoSEQ multiplex PCR; TCRdb lists only in-frame clones, some missing. The sample lists 400,000 or so clones, about 96% seen once, with 0.25% to 0.35% in the top ten. The CD8 memory sample joined CD45RO+ cells and CCR7-negative CD45RA+ cells. With regard to this clone: Its specificity is not known.

The sequence came from a man aged 25-45 years in good health. The sequenced sample consisted of memory CD8+ T cells sorted from blood. Noted subset: CD45RO+ cells pooled with CCR7-negative TemRA cells.

CDR3 loop: CASRRTGSRTEAFF. The CDR3 DNA reads as TGTGCCAGCAGGAGGACAGGGAGTAGGACTGAAGCTTTCTTT. V is TRBV6-6 and J is TRBJ1-1; 8 bases agree with TRBD1. Looked up from germline, CDR1 is MNHNY and CDR2 is SVGAGI (reference sequence). The CDR3 has 14 residues. V shed 6 bases and J 5 bases; nucleotides not matched to a gene: 8.